The 27 T cell receptor beta chains reported below all come from one sample, sequenced in a study of blood T cell repertoires in COVID-19. Libraries were prepared by immunoSEQ multiplex PCR; TCRdb keeps only in-frame clonotypes and omits some of them. Counted here are approximately 350,000 clones, roughly 90% occurring once; the ten biggest clones make up around 6.6%. The sample taken for sequencing was peripheral blood. These receptors were taken from an older woman with COVID-19, enrolled during active disease.

The CDR3 DNA reads TGCGCCAGCAGACCAGGGGGGAGCACTGAAGCTTTCTTT. Encoded protein: CASRPGGSTEAFF. The rearrangement joins TRBV5-1 to TRBJ1-1; 7 bases align to TRBD1. CDR1 is SGHRS, CDR2 YFSETQ, per germline. This CDR3 spans 13 amino acids. V was pared by 5 bases and J by 4 bases, with 5 bases of the junction left unmatched.

The chain has TRBV30 and TRBJ1-3; D gene uncertain. The CDR3 sequence is 14 residues long. Germline V gene lookup returns CDR1 GTSNPN and CDR2 SVGIG (reference sequence). Trimming cost V 0 bases and J 0 bases, with 6 bases left between them. In DNA, the CDR3 is TGTGCCTGGAGTGTACCAGGCTCTGGAAACACCATATATTTT. Translated, it gives CAWSVPGSGNTIYF.

In this sample, this clone turned up a few times. As DNA, the CDR3 is TGTGCCAGCAGCGTAGGGACAGGGGAACGGAATGAGCAGTTCTTC. Its translation is CASSVGTGERNEQFF. J is TRBJ2-1 and V is TRBV9; 9 bases align to TRBD1. The CDR3 has 15 residues. Germline lookup yields CDR1 SGDLS and CDR2 YYNGEE. J was trimmed by 7 bases and V by 0 bases; bases with no gene match: 5. The whole variable domain, remainder taken from reference TRBV9 and TRBJ2-1, is DSGVTQTPKHLITATGQRVTLRCSPRSGDLSVYWYQQSLDQGLQFLIQYYNGEERAKGNILERFSAQQFPDLHSELNLSSLELGDSALYFCASSVGTGERNEQFFGPGTRLTVL.

V and J are TRBV6-2 or TRBV6-3 and TRBJ2-4; 9 nucleotides match TRBD2. The CDR3 is made up of 16 amino acids. The V segment lost 7 bases and the J segment 7 bases; nucleotides outside the gene matches: 14. Germline assignment: CDR1 MNHEY and CDR2 SVGEGT. DNA of the CDR3: TGTGCCAGCACCCCTTCAGGGACTAGCTTTAGGAACATTCAGTACTTC. Its translation is CASTPSGTSFRNIQYF.

The V call is TRBV4-1, the J call TRBJ2-6; 9 nucleotides agree with TRBD1. This CDR3 contains 18 residues. Germline V gene data show CDR1 as MGHRA and CDR2 as YSYEKL. Unmatched junction bases numbered 6, after V lost 3 bases and J lost 0 bases. The CDR3 bases are TGCGCCAGCAGCCACCCACAGGGGGCCCTCTCTGGGGCCAACGTCCTGACTTTC. This codes for CASSHPQGALSGANVLTF.

The gene calls are TRBV19 and TRBJ2-3, with D tentatively TRBD1 (5 bases). V was clipped by 2 bases and J by 0 bases, with 9 bases between them. The germline gives CDR1 LNHDA, CDR2 SQIVND (reference sequence). The CDR3 has 15 amino acids. The DNA of the CDR3 is TGTGCCAGTAGTATAAGGGGCAGGAGCACAGATACGCAGTATTTT. Protein sequence: CASSIRGRSTDTQYF.

The chain joins TRBV2 to TRBJ1-2; D uncertain. The germline V gene has CDR1 SNHLY and CDR2 FYNNEI. The CDR3 is 13 residues long. Trimming shortened V by 4 bases and J by 5 bases, and 11 bases separated the two germline ends. The CDR3 sequence is CASSAAGGYGYTF. The CDR3 DNA reads TGTGCCAGCAGTGCTGCGGGCGGGTATGGCTACACCTTC. The entire variable domain, with the rest obtained from reference TRBV2 and TRBJ1-2, is as follows: EPEVTQTPSHQVTQMGQEVILRCVPISNHLYFYWYRQILGQKVEFLVSFYNNEISEKSEIFDDQFSVERPDGSNFTLKIRSTKLEDSAMYFCASSAAGGYGYTFGSGTRLTVV.

J is TRBJ2-1 and V is TRBV11-2; 8 bases are a match to TRBD2. The V and J ends lost 8 bases and 4 bases, in that order; junction bases with no gene match: 13. Germline V gene lookup returns CDR1 SGHAT and CDR2 FQNNGV. The CDR3 is made up of 16 amino acids. The DNA of the CDR3 is TGTGCCAGCGGACCCCCGTGGCGGGGGGTTTACAATGAGCAGTTCTTC. As protein: CASGPPWRGVYNEQFF.

The chain carries TRBV27 and TRBJ2-4, with a possible D match to TRBD1 (5 bases). There are 14 residues in the CDR3. Germline-derived CDR1 and CDR2 are MNHEY and SMNVEV (reference sequence). Trimming stripped 4 bases from V and 8 bases from J, with 15 bases between. The CDR3: CASSSGWGRDIQYF. The CDR3 nucleotides read TGTGCCAGCAGTTCAGGGTGGGGTAGGGACATTCAGTACTTC.

This rearrangement joins TRBV5-1 to TRBJ1-4; 11 positions agree with TRBD1. V shed 0 bases, J shed 8 bases, and the junction held 9 bases outside the gene matches. Germline lookup yields CDR1 SGHRS and CDR2 YFSETQ. This CDR3 has 17 residues. The CDR3 region is CASSLVGQGADREKLFF. The CDR3 bases are TGCGCCAGCAGCTTGGTAGGACAGGGGGCGGATCGGGAAAAACTGTTTTTT.

The genes are TRBV10-3 and TRBJ1-4, with TRBD1 matching 7 bases. Trimming took 6 bases from V and 7 from J; bases not matched to a gene: 14. This CDR3 is built from 16 residues. Per germline, CDR1 ENHRY and CDR2 SYGVKD. In DNA, the CDR3 is TGTGCCATCAGGGCGAACGCAGGGGGGAAGGGTGAAAAACTGTTTTTT. As protein: CAIRANAGGKGEKLFF.

The chain has TRBV24-1 and TRBJ1-2; D is unresolved. The V gene's germline CDR1 is KGHDR and CDR2 SFDVKD. With 3 bases removed from V and 3 bases from J, the gap between germline ends came to 13 bases. This CDR3 contains 15 residues. CDR3 in amino acids: CATSDPTRGYYGYTF. CDR3 bases: TGTGCCACCAGTGATCCCACGCGAGGCTACTATGGCTACACCTTC.

CDR3 amino acids: CASSLDGTGGFTDTQYF. The CDR3 nucleotides are TGTGCCAGCAGCTTAGACGGTACAGGGGGCTTCACAGATACGCAGTATTTT. V is TRBV9 and J is TRBJ2-3, with TRBD1 matching 9 bases. In germline, CDR1 is SGDLS, CDR2 YYNGEE. CDR3 size: 17 residues. With V trimmed by 4 bases and J by 2 bases, 11 bases remained unmatched.

About this clone itself: The sample carries other DNA sequences with the same CDR3. The chain carries TRBV24-1 and TRBJ2-7; 8 bases agree with TRBD1. Germline V gene data show CDR1 as KGHDR and CDR2 as SFDVKD. Trimming cost V 3 bases and J 4 bases; bases outside gene matches: 7. CDR3 length: 15 amino acids. In nucleotides, the CDR3 is TGTGCCACCAGTGATAGTGGGACAGGTGGATACGAGCAGTACTTC. As protein: CATSDSGTGGYEQYF.

The chain is built from TRBV7-2 and TRBJ2-1; no firm D call. Between the trimmed V and J ends, which lost 5 bases and 4 bases, there was a span of 6 bases. The CDR3 totals 12 residues. The germline V gene encodes CDR1 SGHTA and CDR2 FQGNSA. As DNA, the CDR3 is TGTGCCAGCAGCCCAGGTTACAATGAGCAGTTCTTC. Protein: CASSPGYNEQFF.

The rearrangement joins TRBV19 to TRBJ1-2; no reliable D call. V gave up 1 base and J gave up 5 bases, with 20 bases separating them. The CDR3 is 17 residues long. Germline assignment: CDR1 LNHDA and CDR2 SQIVND (reference sequence). CDR3 region: CASSIGGVGIDYYGYTF. The DNA for the CDR3 is TGTGCCAGTAGTATAGGTGGGGTTGGGATTGACTATTATGGCTACACCTTC.

V usage is TRBV7-2 and J usage is TRBJ2-1; D unresolved. The ends were cut back, 2 bases at V and 8 bases at J, with 7 bases in the middle. In germline, CDR1 is SGHTA, CDR2 FQGNSA. The CDR3 is 12 amino acids. CDR3 DNA sequence: TGTGCCAGCAGCTTAATCACGGATGAGCAGTTCTTC. As protein: CASSLITDEQFF.

The gene calls are TRBV3-1 (or the pseudogene TRBV3-2) and TRBJ1-1, with D unresolved. The V end lost 3 bases, the J end lost 11 bases, and 13 bases lay between the germline ends. This CDR3 has 12 amino acids. Germline V lookup: CDR1 LGHDT, CDR2 YNNKEL (reference sequence). CDR3 nucleotides: TGTGCCAGCAGCCAGGGCGTCGGTGGGGCTTTCTTT. Translated: CASSQGVGGAFF.

This clone has only a few counts. The J gene is TRBJ1-2, the V gene TRBV6-4; TRBD1 aligns across 10 bases. V trimming: 5 bases; J trimming: 8 bases; junction bases outside the gene matches: 8. This CDR3 comprises 14 residues. Germline V CDR1 and CDR2: MRHNA, SNTAGT. Here the CDR3 DNA reads TGTGCCAGCAGTCCGGGACAGGGGTTTGGGGGCTACACCTTC. Residues: CASSPGQGFGGYTF.

This clone was counted only a few times. The V call is TRBV15, the J call TRBJ2-7; D might be TRBD1 (5 bases). This CDR3 contains 15 residues. V was clipped by 4 bases and J by 1 base, with 14 bases between them. From germline, CDR1 is LNHNV and CDR2 YYDKDF (reference sequence). CDR3 amino acids: CATSKLKGESYEQYF. DNA of the CDR3: TGTGCCACCAGCAAGTTGAAAGGGGAATCCTACGAGCAGTACTTC.

In the case of this clone: Germline is not matched at one junction end, which may reflect a read error. V and J are TRBV7-9 and TRBJ1-6; 9 positions match TRBD1. The CDR3 totals 15 residues. Germline V CDR1 and CDR2: SEHNR, FQNEAQ (reference sequence). CDR3 bases: TGTGCCGGCAGCTTAAGGGGACAGGGAAATTCACCCCTCCACTTT. Its protein is CAGSLRGQGNSPLHF. The variable domain in full, with the rest retrieved from reference TRBV7-9 and TRBJ1-6, is DTGVSQNPRHKITKRGQNVTFRCDPISEHNRLYWYRQTLGQGPEFLTYFQNEAQLEKSRLLSDRFSAERPKGSFSTLEIQRTEQGDSAMYLCAGSLRGQGNSPLHFGNGTRLTVT.

The chain is built from TRBV19 and TRBJ2-7; a weak D match, TRBD1 (5 bases). In germline, CDR1 is LNHDA, CDR2 SQIVND (reference sequence). Deletions cut 5 bases from V and 4 bases from J, with 12 bases between. The CDR3 has 13 amino acids. CDR3 residues: CASSRRADYEQYF. In nucleotides, the CDR3 is TGTGCCAGTAGTCGCAGGGCCGATTACGAGCAGTACTTC.

The chain links TRBV9 to TRBJ2-2; TRBD2 agrees at 8 bases. The length of the CDR3 is 16 residues. Losses at the gene ends were 0 bases for V and 2 bases for J; bases not matched to a gene: 3. Germline values: CDR1 SGDLS, CDR2 YYNGEE. As DNA, the CDR3 is TGTGCCAGCAGCGTAGAGGCGGGGGGTAACACCGGGGAGCTGTTTTTT. It codes for CASSVEAGGNTGELFF.

The chain couples TRBV5-6 to TRBJ2-2; 7 bases are shared with TRBD1. The CDR3 spans 16 residues. V shed 1 base, J shed 2 bases, and the junction held 5 bases outside the gene matches. Germline loops: CDR1 SGHDT, CDR2 YYEEEE. The CDR3 loop reads CASSLLGQPNTGELFF. Written as DNA, the CDR3 is TGTGCCAGCAGCTTGTTGGGACAGCCTAACACCGGGGAGCTGTTTTTT.

The sample holds one count of this clone. J is TRBJ2-1 and V is TRBV24-1; 12 bases are shared with TRBD1. V lost 7 bases and J lost 5; bases outside the gene matches: 2. The CDR3 runs 14 residues. The germline V gene has CDR1 KGHDR and CDR2 SFDVKD. The CDR3, as DNA: TGTGCCACCAGGGGGACAGGGGGCCACAATGAGCAGTTCTTC. As protein: CATRGTGGHNEQFF.

This rearrangement joins TRBV15 to TRBJ1-4, with D tentatively TRBD1 (6 bases). This CDR3 contains 14 residues. CDR1 and CDR2 (germline): LNHNV, YYDKDF (reference sequence). With 6 bases removed from V and 3 bases from J, the gap between germline ends came to 11 bases. For the CDR3, the DNA is TGTGCCACCAGGCCGGACAGAGCTAATGAAAAACTGTTTTTT. Its translation is CATRPDRANEKLFF.

This clone has a single count. A much larger clone sits a single nucleotide away, making a read error possible. V and J are TRBV28 and TRBJ2-5; D unclear. The CDR3 length is 11 residues. Germline CDR1 is MDHEN and CDR2 is SYDVKM. CDR3: CATSLVEAQYF. CDR3 DNA sequence: TGTGCCACGAGCTTAGTAGAGGCCCAGTACTTC.